This TCR beta chain was captured in a study of T cells after yellow fever vaccination. Study outcomes and limitations: Clonotype sharing between CD4 and CD8 compartments was small.

Germline V gene data show CDR1 as MDHEN and CDR2 as SYDVKM. The CDR3 spans 15 residues. Deletions cut 3 bases from V and 10 bases from J, with 19 bases between. One entry per CDR3 protein results from TCRdb running MiXCR on the 5' RACE reads. Among some 500,000 distinct CDR3 sequences listed, roughly 14% were seen once. This clonotype was counted many times. Its matching antigen is unknown. The receptor comes from a young man who received the YFV17D yellow fever vaccine. The chain combines TRBV28 with TRBJ2-1, with a possible D match to TRBD2 (5 bases). Specimen: PBMCs, collected on the day of the yellow fever booster vaccination. CDR3 nucleotide sequence: TGTGCCAGCAGTTTTGGAGGTCAAATCACAAGCGAGCAGTTCTTC. Translated, it gives CASSFGGQITSEQFF.